This TCR beta chain appears in the sequencing data of a study of beta chain features in type 1 diabetes. Whole-study results and caveats: For Type 1 diabetes patients, all four CD4+ subsets carried TCRB CDR3s that were moderately but significantly shorter.

With respect to this clone: Its antigen is currently unknown.

Reverse transcription of all isolated RNA meant that expressed TCRB transcripts were sequenced. Profiling relied on immunoSEQ multiplex PCR, and the TCRdb table lists in-frame clones only, not all of them. The sample has 200,000 to 300,000 clones, roughly 20% seen once. The germline V gene encodes CDR1 SQVTM and CDR2 ANQGSEA. J lost 5 bases, V lost 7 bases, and 6 bases had no gene match. This CDR3 region has 12 residues. Sequenced: naive CD4+ T cells from blood. The origin of this receptor is a woman aged 40 to 55 with type 1 diabetes. The rearrangement uses TRBV29-1 and TRBJ2-5, with 8 positions matching TRBD2. CDR3 bases: TGCAGCGCCGGGGGGGGCAGGGAGACCCAGTACTTC. Translated, it gives CSAGGGRETQYF.